This entry lists 31 T cell receptor beta chains sequenced from one sample in a study of T cell repertoires in cytomegalovirus infection. Their recognized antigens are unknown. TCRdb reprocessed the reads with MiXCR, giving one entry per CDR3 protein. The data contain 150,000 or so distinct CDR3 sequences, less than 25% of them singletons. The material was CD8+ T cells from cultured PBMCs, obtained from culture after CMV antigen stimulation. The receptors were gathered from a human donor in good health (CMV status not recorded). Some clones in this sample may be carry-over from other donors' samples.

J is TRBJ2-5 and V is TRBV11-2; 8 nucleotides agree with TRBD1. The junction had 7 bases not matched to a gene; V was cut back by 2 bases and J by 5 bases. Germline-derived CDR1 and CDR2 are SGHAT and FQNNGV. The CDR3 runs 15 residues. The CDR3: CASSLTQGALETQYF. CDR3 DNA sequence: TGTGCCAGCAGCTTAACGCAGGGGGCTCTGGAGACCCAGTACTTC.

This clonotype has just a few counts. One junction end does not reproduce the germline sequence, and a read error may be involved. V is TRBV7-6 and J is TRBJ1-6, with 11 positions matching TRBD1. The CDR3 totals 15 residues. CDR1 and CDR2 from the germline V gene are SGHVS and FNYEAQ. This CDR3 reads CASSSGQGADSPLHF. In DNA form, the CDR3 reads TGTGCTAGCAGCTCAGGACAGGGGGCCGATTCACCCCTCCACTTT. The full variable domain, with the rest looked up from reference TRBV7-6 and TRBJ1-6, is GAGVSQSPRYKVTKRGQDVALRCDPISGHVSLYWYRQALGQGPEFLTYFNYEAQQDKSGLPNDRFSAERPEGSISTLTIQRTEQRDSAMYRCASSSGQGADSPLHFGNGTRLTVT.

The V gene is TRBV12-5, the J gene TRBJ1-4, with TRBD1 identical over 9 bases. The junction had 10 bases not matched to a gene; V was cut back by 5 bases and J by 0 bases. CDR1 and CDR2 (germline): LGHNT, FRNRAP. The CDR3 covers 18 residues. CDR3 DNA: TGTGCTAGTGGTATCGGGACAGGGACCTTTACAACTAATGAAAAACTGTTTTTT. Amino acids: CASGIGTGTFTTNEKLFF.

Only a few counts were recorded for this clonotype. This chain uses TRBV27 with TRBJ2-3; D unresolved. The germline CDR1 and CDR2 sequences are MNHEY and SMNVEV (reference sequence). The CDR3 sequence is 16 residues long. Trimming shortened V by 4 bases and J by 0 bases, and 14 bases separated the two germline ends. Here the CDR3 reads CASSSQDYYSTDTQYF. The CDR3 DNA follows: TGTGCCAGCAGTTCGCAGGATTACTATAGCACAGATACGCAGTATTTT.

The V call is TRBV7-8, the J call TRBJ2-3; possible D gene TRBD2, 6 bases. The ends were cut back, 5 bases at V and 7 bases at J, with 22 bases in the middle. Germline V lookup: CDR1 SGHVS, CDR2 FQNEAQ. The CDR3 consists of 16 residues. CDR3 bases: TGTGCCAGCAGCAAACGTAGCGGCGGACTGAACTATACGCAGTATTTT. Protein: CASSKRSGGLNYTQYF.

At least ten counts were recorded for this clonotype. The chain couples TRBV7-9 to TRBJ2-1; 10 positions match TRBD2. Trimming cost V 3 bases and J 7 bases; bases outside gene matches: 6. Germline CDR1 reads SEHNR; CDR2 reads FQNEAQ (reference sequence). The CDR3 is 15 amino acids. This CDR3 is CASSFIAGGLNEQFF. In nucleotides, the CDR3 is TGTGCCAGCAGCTTTATAGCGGGGGGTCTGAATGAGCAGTTCTTC.

The rearrangement uses TRBV11-2 and TRBJ1-5; possible D gene TRBD1, 6 bases. The germline V gene encodes CDR1 SGHAT and CDR2 FQNNGV. This CDR3 has 18 amino acids. V was clipped by 5 bases and J by 0 bases, with 20 bases between them. The CDR3 nucleotides are TGTGCCAGCAGCCCATGGGGCGGCAGGGGATTTAGCAATCAGCCCCAGCATTTT. This sequence encodes CASSPWGGRGFSNQPQHF.

J is TRBJ2-7 and V is TRBV12-3 or TRBV12-4; D might be TRBD2 (5 bases). V lost 8 bases to trimming and J lost 5 bases, with 22 bases between them. CDR3 length: 15 residues. This CDR3 reads CASSIRTGVAHEQYF. For the CDR3, the DNA is TGTGCCAGCTCAATACGAACCGGGGTGGCCCACGAGCAGTACTTC.

The chain joins TRBV7-2 to TRBJ1-1; D possibly corresponds to TRBD1 (6 bases). Germline V gene data show CDR1 as SGHTA and CDR2 as FQGNSA. Trimming took off 5 bases at V and 7 bases at J, with 14 bases between the two ends. This CDR3 region has 13 residues. The CDR3: CASSPTTGVEAFF. The CDR3 DNA is TGTGCCAGCAGCCCTACGACAGGAGTTGAAGCTTTCTTT. The full variable domain, its missing parts supplied by reference TRBV7-2 and TRBJ1-1, is GAGVSQSPSNKVTEKGKDVELRCDPISGHTALYWYRQSLGQGLEFLIYFQGNSAPDKSGLPSDRFSAERTGGSVSTLTIQRTQQEDSAVYLCASSPTTGVEAFFGQGTRLTVV.

This clonotype was detected only a few times. The chain links TRBV5-8 to TRBJ1-2; TRBD1 aligns across 9 bases. CDR1 SGHTS and CDR2 YDEGEE come from the germline V gene. V was clipped by 4 bases and J by 6 bases; unmatched bases: 4. This CDR3 region has 13 residues. The CDR3 here is CASSHRGPNGYTF. Written as DNA, the CDR3 is TGTGCCAGCAGCCACAGGGGGCCGAATGGCTACACCTTC.

A few counts support this clonotype. The chain combines TRBV27 with TRBJ2-1; tentatively, D is TRBD1 or TRBD2 (6 bases each). There are 14 residues in the CDR3. V lost 2 bases, J lost 5 bases, and 10 bases lay in between. Germline V gene data show CDR1 as MNHEY and CDR2 as SMNVEV (reference sequence). This chain's CDR3 is CASSLGGPNNEQFF. DNA of the CDR3: TGTGCCAGCAGTTTAGGGGGGCCCAACAATGAGCAGTTCTTC.

J is TRBJ2-7 and V is TRBV7-9; the D gene is possibly TRBD1 (6 bases). Germline-derived CDR1 and CDR2 are SEHNR and FQNEAQ (reference sequence). Deletions cut 0 bases from V and 7 bases from J, with 13 bases between. The CDR3 has 14 amino acids. In nucleotides, the CDR3 is TGTGCCAGCAGCTTAGCCCACACCGGGACAGAGCAGTACTTC. As protein: CASSLAHTGTEQYF.

The rearrangement joins TRBV10-3 to TRBJ1-1; D may be TRBD1 (6 bases). Germline CDR1 and CDR2: ENHRY and SYGVKD. V dropped 2 bases and J dropped 1 base, with 14 bases sitting between them. CDR3 length equals 16 residues. The chain's CDR3 is CAISENPRQANTEAFF. Written as DNA, the CDR3 is TGTGCCATCAGTGAGAACCCGAGACAGGCGAACACTGAAGCTTTCTTT.

This clonotype was counted between two and nine times. The J gene is TRBJ1-2, the V gene TRBV6-8, with TRBD1 identical over 9 bases. V was pared by 5 bases and J by 0 bases, with 7 bases of the junction left unmatched. Germline-derived CDR1 and CDR2 are MNHGY and SAAAGT. This CDR3 is built from 16 residues. Here the CDR3 reads CASSPTGGYTNYGYTF. The CDR3 DNA follows: TGTGCCAGCAGTCCGACAGGGGGATATACTAACTATGGCTACACCTTC.

CDR3 loop: CASSREGSDQPQHF. Here the CDR3 DNA reads TGCGCCAGCAGCCGGGAGGGTTCGGATCAGCCCCAGCATTTT. This sequence joins TRBV4-1 and TRBJ1-5; D unresolved. V was clipped by 4 bases and J by 5 bases, with 12 bases between them. The CDR3 loop spans 14 amino acids. Germline V gene sequence: CDR1 MGHRA, CDR2 YSYEKL.

This clonotype was counted a few times. The J gene is TRBJ2-2, the V gene TRBV6-2 or TRBV6-3; D unresolved. CDR1 is MNHEY and CDR2 is SVGEGT in the germline V gene. This CDR3 spans 12 amino acids. V lost 2 bases to trimming and J lost 5 bases, with 3 bases between them. Here the CDR3 reads CASSYETGELFF. The CDR3 DNA is TGTGCCAGCAGTTACGAGACCGGGGAGCTGTTTTTT.

A few counts support this clonotype. The V gene is TRBV7-8, the J gene TRBJ2-7, with D tentatively TRBD2 (6 bases). Trimming shortened V by 8 bases and J by 8 bases, and 16 bases separated the two germline ends. Germline lookup yields CDR1 SGHVS and CDR2 FQNEAQ. The length of the CDR3 is 12 residues. The CDR3 DNA reads TGTGCCAGCGTGGGACTCTCCTTCAAGCAGTACTTC. It codes for CASVGLSFKQYF.

This clonotype has just a few counts. V is TRBV7-2 and J is TRBJ2-1; D is unclear. V was trimmed by 1 base and J by 3 bases, leaving 4 bases between them. The CDR3 covers 13 residues. Germline V gene sequence: CDR1 SGHTA, CDR2 FQGNSA. The CDR3 protein is CASSLELYNEQFF. CDR3 in DNA: TGTGCCAGCAGCTTAGAGCTCTACAATGAGCAGTTCTTC.

In this sample, this clonotype turned up a few times. This chain connects TRBV7-2 to TRBJ2-7; no firm D call. CDR1 is SGHTA and CDR2 is FQGNSA in the germline V gene. Trimming took 2 bases from V and 0 from J, leaving 8 bases between them. The CDR3 loop spans 14 amino acids. In DNA, the CDR3 is TGTGCCAGCAGCTTAATAGATAGCTCCTACGAGCAGTACTTC. Protein sequence: CASSLIDSSYEQYF.

The chain carries TRBV7-4 and TRBJ1-1; D call uncertain. V lost 1 base, J lost 9 bases, and 6 bases lay in between. The CDR3 length is 11 residues. Per germline, CDR1 SGHVT and CDR2 SQSDAQ. CDR3 sequence: CASSLEQQAFF. DNA for the CDR3: TGTGCCAGCAGCTTAGAGCAACAAGCTTTCTTT.

This clonotype was picked up a small number of times. Germline and junction disagree at one end, which may indicate a read error. The chain is built from TRBV6-5 and TRBJ2-6; D is perhaps TRBD1 (5 bases). Germline V lookup: CDR1 MNHEY, CDR2 SVGAGI. The length of the CDR3 is 16 residues. CDR3 region: CASSNSDSSGANVLTF. The CDR3 DNA is TGTGCCAGCAGTAACTCTGACAGCTCTGGGGCCAACGTCCTGACTTTC.

This clonotype has just a few counts. The chain recombines TRBV6-6 with TRBJ1-6; D is uncertain. Deletions cut 1 base from V and 5 bases from J, with 12 bases between. The CDR3 totals 16 residues. Germline V gives CDR1 MNHNY, CDR2 SVGAGI (reference sequence). Written as DNA, the CDR3 is TGTGCCAGCAGTTACTTCTTACCTGGGAATAATTCACCCCTCCACTTT. It is translated as CASSYFLPGNNSPLHF.

This clonotype was picked up a small number of times. The V call is TRBV6-1, the J call TRBJ2-7; 8 bases are a match to TRBD1. J was trimmed by 2 bases and V by 1 base; bases with no gene match: 7. Germline-derived CDR1 and CDR2 are MNHNS and SASEGT. CDR3 length equals 16 residues. The CDR3 reads CASSEVGETGAYEQYF. Here the CDR3 DNA reads TGTGCCAGCAGTGAAGTGGGCGAGACAGGGGCCTACGAGCAGTACTTC.

The chain couples TRBV5-1 to TRBJ1-2, with 9 bases matching TRBD1. J was trimmed by 0 bases and V by 0 bases; bases with no gene match: 3. Germline CDR1 is SGHRS and CDR2 is YFSETQ. This CDR3 has 16 amino acids. CDR3 sequence: CASSLDGTGPNYGYTF. The CDR3 DNA reads TGCGCCAGCAGCTTGGACGGGACAGGGCCTAACTATGGCTACACCTTC.

The rearrangement uses TRBV27 and TRBJ2-4; 7 bases fit TRBD1. The CDR3 is 14 residues long. CDR1 and CDR2 (germline): MNHEY, SMNVEV (reference sequence). The V gene end was trimmed by 6 bases and the J gene end by 3 bases; junction bases not matched to a gene: 5. The DNA for the CDR3 is TGTGCCAGCAGCCTCGCAGGGGGCAAAAACATTCAGTACTTC. Protein product: CASSLAGGKNIQYF.

The V call is TRBV2, the J call TRBJ2-4; the D gene is possibly TRBD1 (5 bases). Trimming stripped 7 bases from V and 3 bases from J, with 16 bases between. This CDR3 region has 15 residues. Germline V CDR1 and CDR2: SNHLY, FYNNEI. CDR3 sequence reads: CASIPGHPYKNIQYF. CDR3 DNA sequence: TGTGCCAGCATCCCAGGGCACCCCTACAAAAACATTCAGTACTTC. The variable domain in full, completed from reference TRBV2 and TRBJ2-4, reads EPEVTQTPSHQVTQMGQEVILRCVPISNHLYFYWYRQILGQKVEFLVSFYNNEISEKSEIFDDQFSVERPDGSNFTLKIRSTKLEDSAMYFCASIPGHPYKNIQYFGAGTRLSVL.

This chain joins TRBV6-2 or TRBV6-3 and TRBJ1-5; 7 bases match TRBD1. Germline loops: CDR1 MNHEY, CDR2 SVGEGT. The CDR3 totals 14 residues. With V trimmed by 5 bases and J by 2 bases, 3 bases remained unmatched. CDR3 DNA sequence: TGTGCCAGCAGTGGGGGACAGCGCAATCAGCCCCAGCATTTT. Translation gives CASSGGQRNQPQHF.

This sequence joins TRBV4-3 and TRBJ2-3, with 9 bases aligning to TRBD1. CDR1 and CDR2 from the germline V gene are LGHNA and YSLEER. The CDR3 loop spans 18 amino acids. J gave up 2 bases and V 0 bases, and 9 bases lay outside the gene matches. The CDR3 here is CASSQDFFGTGHTDTQYF. The CDR3, as DNA: TGCGCCAGCAGCCAAGATTTTTTCGGGACAGGGCACACAGATACGCAGTATTTT.

This clonotype was counted between two and nine times. The chain joins TRBV6-2 or TRBV6-3 to TRBJ1-5; D gene ambiguous. V was pared by 7 bases and J by 5 bases, with 12 bases between. The CDR3 covers 13 residues. The V gene's germline CDR1 is MNHEY and CDR2 SVGEGT. The CDR3 region is CASNHWPDQPQHF. The CDR3 nucleotides are TGTGCCAGCAACCATTGGCCAGATCAGCCCCAGCATTTT.

V is TRBV7-9 and J is TRBJ1-6; 10 positions agree with TRBD1. V lost 4 bases and J lost 10; bases outside the gene matches: 4. CDR3 length: 14 amino acids. Per germline, CDR1 SEHNR and CDR2 FQNEAQ (reference sequence). This chain's CDR3 is CASSSGQGLSPLHF. CDR3 in DNA: TGTGCCAGCAGCTCGGGACAGGGGCTATCACCCCTCCACTTT.

This clonotype was observed a few times. This chain uses TRBV20-1 with TRBJ2-7; D possibly corresponds to TRBD1 (5 bases). Germline assignment: CDR1 DFQATT and CDR2 SNEGSKA (reference sequence). V gave up 3 bases and J gave up 3 bases, with 6 bases separating them. The CDR3 length is 11 residues. CDR3 sequence: CSASDSYEQYF. The CDR3 nucleotides read TGCAGTGCTAGCGACAGCTACGAGCAGTACTTC.